Below, 26 T cell receptor beta chains from the same sample are listed, as sequenced in a study of blood T cell repertoires in COVID-19 (dated by TCRdb to the early 2020s). Preparation of the library involved the immunoSEQ multiplex PCR assay. TCRdb obtained this table from immuneACCESS and retained in-frame rearrangements with V and J assigned. These tables miss some clones; where compared with another copy, unresolved V genes account for less than half of the shortfall, and the remainder is unexplained. The sample table records around 440,000 clones; about nine tenths of these occur just once. The ten largest clonotypes hold roughly 12% of the sample. Material: peripheral blood. These receptors originate from a woman between 50 and 59 years old with COVID-19, enrolled during active disease.

The gene calls are TRBV21-1 and TRBJ2-7; the table assigns TRBD2, which was not confirmed against the DNA. TRBV21-1 is a pseudogene segment. CDR3 length: 18 amino acids. As DNA, the CDR3 is TGTGCCAGCAGCAGGAGAGAAACTGGACTGGCCCTCTCCTACGAGCAGTACTTC. Translated: CASSRRETGLALSYEQYF.

The chain recombines TRBV4-2 with TRBJ1-5; D uncertain. From germline, CDR1 is LGHNA and CDR2 YNFKEQ. This CDR3 region has 17 residues. V lost 4 bases, J lost 7 bases, and 23 bases lay in between. The CDR3 coding sequence is TGTGCCAGCAGCCCAATCACAACAAGGGAGGTGAAACAGCCCCAGCATTTT. This gives the protein CASSPITTREVKQPQHF.

This chain uses TRBV6-5 with TRBJ1-4, with D tentatively TRBD1 (5 bases). Germline CDR1 and CDR2: MNHEY and SVGAGI. The CDR3 spans 13 residues. V was cut by 8 bases and J by 8 bases, with 15 bases left in between. The CDR3 loop is CASAGFPGEKLFF. The CDR3, as DNA: TGTGCCAGCGCAGGGTTCCCCGGGGAAAAACTGTTTTTT.

The chain couples TRBV10-3 to TRBJ2-3, with 8 bases aligning to TRBD1. This CDR3 spans 14 amino acids. Trimming cost V 6 bases and J 2 bases; bases outside gene matches: 4. Looked up from germline, CDR1 is ENHRY and CDR2 is SYGVKD. The CDR3 sequence: CAISPTGDTDTQYF. DNA of the CDR3: TGTGCCATCAGCCCGACAGGGGACACAGATACGCAGTATTTT.

CDR3 sequence: CASSPQAGEKLFF. DNA of the CDR3: TGTGCCAGCAGCCCGCAGGCGGGGGAAAAACTGTTTTTT. The rearrangement uses TRBV5-4 and TRBJ1-4; D gene unclear. There are 13 residues in the CDR3. V lost 4 bases and J 8 bases, leaving 12 bases between the germline ends. Germline V gene data show CDR1 as SGHNT and CDR2 as YYREEE (reference sequence).

The V gene is TRBV10-3, the J gene TRBJ2-1; D remains ambiguous. Trimming took 4 bases from V and 7 from J, leaving 8 bases between them. This CDR3 has 12 amino acids. Germline lookup yields CDR1 ENHRY and CDR2 SYGVKD. CDR3 region: CAISAQMNEQFF. As DNA, the CDR3 is TGTGCCATCAGTGCTCAGATGAATGAGCAGTTCTTC.

This sequence joins TRBV30 and TRBJ2-7; D gene unclear. The V end was cut by 0 bases, the J end by 5 bases, with 14 bases between. Germline CDR1 and CDR2: GTSNPN and SVGIG (reference sequence). The CDR3 spans 14 residues. The CDR3 DNA sequence: TGTGCCTGGAGTGTCTATTTAAGCCCCCACGAGCAGTACTTC. Translation gives CAWSVYLSPHEQYF.

The chain is built from TRBV2 and TRBJ1-2, with D uncertain. This CDR3 region has 13 residues. V lost 4 bases and J 7 bases, leaving 13 bases between the germline ends. Germline assignment: CDR1 SNHLY and CDR2 FYNNEI. DNA of the CDR3: TGTGCCAGCAGTGCAGACGCAGGTGGTGGCTACACCTTC. This translates into CASSADAGGGYTF. Combining the CDR3 with reference TRBV2 and TRBJ1-2 gives the whole variable domain EPEVTQTPSHQVTQMGQEVILRCVPISNHLYFYWYRQILGQKVEFLVSFYNNEISEKSEIFDDQFSVERPDGSNFTLKIRSTKLEDSAMYFCASSADAGGGYTFGSGTRLTVV.

The rearrangement uses TRBV5-1 and TRBJ2-2; TRBD2 is a possible D gene (6 bases). The CDR3 has 17 residues. V was shortened by 3 bases and J by 0 bases, with 15 bases between the two germline ends. Germline CDR1 and CDR2: SGHRS and YFSETQ. The CDR3 sequence: CASSYGLAGTNTGELFF. The CDR3 DNA sequence: TGCGCCAGCAGCTACGGCTTGGCGGGAACGAACACCGGGGAGCTGTTTTTT. The full variable domain, in which reference TRBV5-1 and TRBJ2-2 provide the parts outside the CDR3, is KAGVTQTPRYLIKTRGQQVTLSCSPISGHRSVSWYQQTPGQGLQFLFEYFSETQRNKGNFPGRFSGRQFSNSRSEMNVSTLELGDSALYLCASSYGLAGTNTGELFFGEGSRLTVL.

The J gene is TRBJ1-2, the V gene TRBV19, with D possibly being TRBD1 (5 bases). CDR3 size: 13 residues. Deletions cut 2 bases from V and 8 bases from J, with 12 bases between. Germline values: CDR1 LNHDA, CDR2 SQIVND (reference sequence). CDR3 protein: CASSIKGAYGYTF. CDR3 in DNA: TGTGCCAGTAGTATAAAAGGGGCTTACGGCTACACCTTC.

The V gene is TRBV7-9, the J gene TRBJ1-2, with 9 bases that match TRBD1. CDR1 is SEHNR and CDR2 is FQNEAQ in the germline V gene (reference sequence). Trimming at V came to 8 bases and at J to 7 bases, leaving 14 bases not matched to a gene. This CDR3 comprises 15 residues. CDR3 sequence: CASGPRTGATIGYTF. The DNA for the CDR3 is TGTGCCAGCGGGCCTAGGACAGGGGCAACTATTGGCTACACCTTC.

CDR3 coding DNA: TGTGCCAGCAGTTCGTTCCGGGACTTTCATCAGCCCCAGCATTTT. Translating gives CASSSFRDFHQPQHF. The rearrangement uses TRBV27 and TRBJ1-5; maybe TRBD1 (5 bases). CDR3 size: 15 residues. Trimming took 4 bases from V and 5 from J, leaving 15 bases between them. From germline, CDR1 is MNHEY and CDR2 SMNVEV (reference sequence).

The chain couples TRBV3-1 (or the pseudogene TRBV3-2) to TRBJ1-6; D not resolved. CDR3 length equals 14 residues. Germline CDR1 reads LGHDT; CDR2 reads YNNKEL (reference sequence). With 0 bases removed from V and 7 bases from J, the gap between germline ends came to 7 bases. This CDR3 reads CASSQDVQNSPLHF. For the CDR3, the DNA is TGTGCCAGCAGCCAAGATGTTCAGAATTCACCCCTCCACTTT.

V is TRBV7-9 and J is TRBJ2-6; D may be TRBD1 (6 bases). V lost 1 base and J 4 bases, leaving 20 bases between the germline ends. Germline V gene lookup returns CDR1 SEHNR and CDR2 FQNEAQ (reference sequence). CDR3 size: 19 residues. The chain's CDR3 is CASSLGSGTSLRGANVLTF. In DNA form, the CDR3 reads TGTGCCAGCAGCTTAGGGTCGGGGACATCCCTGAGAGGGGCCAACGTCCTGACTTTC.

This chain connects TRBV28 to TRBJ1-2; 7 bases are a match to TRBD1. Germline V CDR1 and CDR2: MDHEN, SYDVKM. The CDR3 length is 15 residues. V shed 8 bases, J shed 4 bases, and the junction held 13 bases outside the gene matches. This CDR3 reads CASETGQKVGYGYTF. CDR3 coding DNA: TGTGCCAGCGAGACAGGGCAGAAGGTCGGCTATGGCTACACCTTC.

This clone was recorded once. The rearrangement joins TRBV12-3 or TRBV12-4 to TRBJ1-2; D not certain. V was trimmed by 6 bases and J by 8 bases, leaving 13 bases between them. CDR3 length equals 12 residues. The CDR3 spells CASSARGGGYTF. The CDR3 DNA is TGTGCCAGCAGCGCGAGAGGTGGCGGCTACACCTTC.

The chain joins TRBV5-6 to TRBJ1-4, with 7 nucleotides matching TRBD1. Germline V CDR1 and CDR2: SGHDT, YYEEEE. With V trimmed by 0 bases and J by 8 bases, 4 bases remained unmatched. The CDR3 length is 14 residues. The DNA of the CDR3 is TGTGCCAGCAGCTTGGGTGGGACAGACGAAAAACTGTTTTTT. Encoded protein: CASSLGGTDEKLFF.

This chain joins TRBV5-1 and TRBJ1-1; 8 bases align to TRBD1. Germline loops: CDR1 SGHRS, CDR2 YFSETQ. This CDR3 has 16 amino acids. V shed 4 bases and J 4 bases; nucleotides not matched to a gene: 12. The CDR3 protein is CASSPYSDRASTEAFF. In nucleotides, the CDR3 is TGCGCCAGCAGCCCCTACTCGGACAGGGCTTCCACTGAAGCTTTCTTT. The full variable domain, with the rest looked up from reference TRBV5-1 and TRBJ1-1, is KAGVTQTPRYLIKTRGQQVTLSCSPISGHRSVSWYQQTPGQGLQFLFEYFSETQRNKGNFPGRFSGRQFSNSRSEMNVSTLELGDSALYLCASSPYSDRASTEAFFGQGTRLTVV.

V is TRBV7-9 and J is TRBJ1-1, with 8 bases matching TRBD1. J was trimmed by 11 bases and V by 5 bases; bases with no gene match: 7. The length of the CDR3 is 12 residues. Germline CDR1 SEHNR, CDR2 FQNEAQ (reference sequence). The CDR3 coding sequence is TGTGCCAGCAGCCTTGGACAGGGTGAGGCTTTCTTT. Its translation: CASSLGQGEAFF.

V usage is TRBV7-3 and J usage is TRBJ1-1; 10 bases line up with TRBD1. Germline lookup yields CDR1 SGHTA and CDR2 FQGTGA. The CDR3 has 15 residues. The V gene end was trimmed by 4 bases and the J gene end by 5 bases; junction bases not matched to a gene: 7. DNA of the CDR3: TGTGCCAGCAGCTCCCTAGACAGGGGGCAAACTGAAGCTTTCTTT. Its protein is CASSSLDRGQTEAFF.

The genes are TRBV28 and TRBJ1-6, with TRBD1 matching over 9 bases. There are 18 residues in the CDR3. The junction had 8 bases not matched to a gene; V was cut back by 5 bases and J by 0 bases. CDR1 is MDHEN and CDR2 is SYDVKM in the germline V gene. The CDR3 nucleotides are TGTGCCAGCAGTCTGGACAGGGGATTCAGCTCCTATAATTCACCCCTCCACTTT. Amino acid sequence: CASSLDRGFSSYNSPLHF.

This chain connects TRBV19 to TRBJ1-3; 7 nucleotides align to TRBD1. The CDR3 consists of 14 residues. Germline CDR1 LNHDA, CDR2 SQIVND (reference sequence). Unmatched junction bases numbered 6, after V lost 9 bases and J lost 1 base. CDR3 sequence reads: CASETGWSGNTIYF. In DNA, the CDR3 is TGTGCCAGCGAGACAGGGTGGTCTGGAAACACCATATATTTT.

CDR3 bases: TGCGCCAGCAGCCAAGAAGGGGGGTTAGCGGGGTACAATGAGCAGTTCTTC. Translated: CASSQEGGLAGYNEQFF. This chain uses TRBV4-1 with TRBJ2-1; 8 bases line up with TRBD2. This CDR3 has 17 amino acids. The J segment lost 4 bases and the V segment lost 0 bases, leaving 8 bases of the junction unmatched. Germline loops: CDR1 MGHRA, CDR2 YSYEKL.

The rearrangement links TRBV5-5 to TRBJ1-3; D ambiguous. The V gene's germline CDR1 is SGHKS and CDR2 YYEKEE (reference sequence). This CDR3 region has 16 residues. Between the trimmed V and J ends, which lost 4 bases and 1 base, there was a span of 15 bases. The CDR3 reads CASSRLGGLSGNTIYF. DNA of the CDR3: TGTGCCAGCAGCCGGCTCGGAGGGCTATCTGGAAACACCATATATTTT.

This chain uses TRBV20-1 with TRBJ2-7, with 7 bases identical to TRBD2. CDR1 DFQATT and CDR2 SNEGSKA come from the germline V gene (reference sequence). The length of the CDR3 is 15 residues. V gave up 3 bases and J gave up 1 base; unmatched junction bases: 9. This CDR3 is CSASGGWGGSYEQYF. CDR3 DNA: TGCAGTGCTAGTGGTGGATGGGGGGGATCCTACGAGCAGTACTTC.

The V and J genes are TRBV6-6 and TRBJ1-2; 8 bases are shared with TRBD1. Germline values: CDR1 MNHNY, CDR2 SVGAGI (reference sequence). The CDR3 has 14 amino acids. J was trimmed by 7 bases and V by 5 bases; bases with no gene match: 9. The CDR3 here is CASSLSGTGGGYTF. DNA of the CDR3: TGTGCCAGCAGTCTTTCCGGGACAGGCGGTGGCTACACCTTC.